A single sample is the source of the 5 T cell receptor beta chains below, sequenced in a study of regulatory T cells in long-lasting Graves disease. Time point specified: newly diagnosed GD, antithyroid drugs for less than 3 months. The TCR library was prepared using RNA isolated from PBMCs. Relying on iRepertoire HTBI primers and Arm-PCR of CDR3 regions, the team built TCR beta libraries. TCRdb ran MiXCR on the multiplex PCR reads and lists one entry per CDR3 protein. The data show 300,000 to 400,000 distinct CDR3 sequences, more than 15% seen once. Source: peripheral blood mononuclear cells (PBMCs), taken at new diagnosis, from a patient treated with antithyroid drugs. The origin of the receptors is a female donor with Graves disease.

This clonotype was recorded at least ten times. J is TRBJ2-1 and V is TRBV24-1; 10 bases fit TRBD2. The CDR3 is made up of 16 amino acids. Per germline, CDR1 KGHDR and CDR2 SFDVKD. Trimming cost V 2 bases and J 4 bases; bases outside gene matches: 4. The CDR3 region is CATSDSGTSAYNEQFF. CDR3 in DNA: TGTGCCACCAGTGATTCCGGGACTAGCGCGTACAATGAGCAGTTCTTC.

This clonotype has at least ten counts. V usage is TRBV15 and J usage is TRBJ2-1; D perhaps matches TRBD1 (5 bases). Germline-derived CDR1 and CDR2 are LNHNV and YYDKDF (reference sequence). The CDR3 covers 12 residues. V was trimmed by 2 bases and J by 15 bases, leaving 14 bases between them. The CDR3 bases are TGTGCCACCAGCAGAATCAGGGATAGACGGTTCTTC. As protein: CATSRIRDRRFF.

V usage is TRBV9 and J usage is TRBJ2-7, with 12 bases fitting TRBD1. The CDR3 is 16 amino acids. V shed 3 bases and J 2 bases; nucleotides not matched to a gene: 6. Germline CDR1 reads SGDLS; CDR2 reads YYNGEE. The CDR3 DNA is TGTGCCAGCAGCGAGGGACAGGGGGCTTTTACCTACGAGCAGTACTTC. It is translated as CASSEGQGAFTYEQYF. Complete variable domain (other parts from reference TRBV9 and TRBJ2-7): DSGVTQTPKHLITATGQRVTLRCSPRSGDLSVYWYQQSLDQGLQFLIQYYNGEERAKGNILERFSAQQFPDLHSELNLSSLELGDSALYFCASSEGQGAFTYEQYFGPGTRLTVT.

This clonotype was counted between two and nine times. The V and J genes are TRBV11-1 and TRBJ2-5, with 7 bases that match TRBD2. The CDR3 contains 16 residues. The V and J ends lost 2 bases and 4 bases, in that order; junction bases with no gene match: 10. Germline V lookup: CDR1 SGHAT, CDR2 FQDESV (reference sequence). CDR3 DNA sequence: TGTGCCAGCAGCTTACTTGCGGGAGACCCAATAGAGACCCAGTACTTC. The encoded protein is CASSLLAGDPIETQYF.

This clonotype appeared many times. V usage is TRBV12-3 or TRBV12-4 and J usage is TRBJ2-3; D possibly corresponds to TRBD2 (7 bases). Trimming pared 8 bases from V and 5 bases from J, leaving 14 bases between. The CDR3 is 13 residues long. Written as DNA, the CDR3 is TGTGCCAGCGGGCCAGGGGAGGGAGATACGCAGTATTTT. It specifies CASGPGEGDTQYF.